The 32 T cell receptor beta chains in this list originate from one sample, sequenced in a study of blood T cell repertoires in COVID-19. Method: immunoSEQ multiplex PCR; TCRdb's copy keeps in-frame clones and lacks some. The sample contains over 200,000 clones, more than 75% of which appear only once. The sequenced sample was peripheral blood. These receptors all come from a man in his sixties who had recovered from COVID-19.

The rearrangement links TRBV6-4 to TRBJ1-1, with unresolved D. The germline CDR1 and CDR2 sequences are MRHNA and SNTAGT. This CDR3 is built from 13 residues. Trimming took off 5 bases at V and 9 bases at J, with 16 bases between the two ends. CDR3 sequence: CASSQVLGTQAFF. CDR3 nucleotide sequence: TGTGCCAGCAGTCAAGTCTTGGGCACCCAAGCTTTCTTT.

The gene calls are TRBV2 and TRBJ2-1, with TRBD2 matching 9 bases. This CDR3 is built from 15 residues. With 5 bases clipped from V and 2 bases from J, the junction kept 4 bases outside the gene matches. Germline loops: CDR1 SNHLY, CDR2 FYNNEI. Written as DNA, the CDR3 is TGTGCCAGCAGTTCGACTAGCGGAGCCTACAATGAGCAGTTCTTC. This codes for CASSSTSGAYNEQFF.

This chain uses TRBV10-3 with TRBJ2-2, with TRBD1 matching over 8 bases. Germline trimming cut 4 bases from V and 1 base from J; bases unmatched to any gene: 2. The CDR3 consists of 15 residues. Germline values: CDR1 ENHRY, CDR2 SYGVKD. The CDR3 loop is CAISGGTGNTGELFF. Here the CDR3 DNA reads TGTGCCATCAGTGGAGGGACAGGGAACACCGGGGAGCTGTTTTTT.

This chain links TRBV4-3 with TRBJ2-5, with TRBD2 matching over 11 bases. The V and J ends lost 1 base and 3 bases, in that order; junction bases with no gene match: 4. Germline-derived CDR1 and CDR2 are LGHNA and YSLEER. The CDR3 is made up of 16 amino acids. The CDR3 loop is CASSQGIAGGEETQYF. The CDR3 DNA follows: TGCGCCAGCAGCCAAGGGATAGCGGGGGGGGAAGAGACCCAGTACTTC.

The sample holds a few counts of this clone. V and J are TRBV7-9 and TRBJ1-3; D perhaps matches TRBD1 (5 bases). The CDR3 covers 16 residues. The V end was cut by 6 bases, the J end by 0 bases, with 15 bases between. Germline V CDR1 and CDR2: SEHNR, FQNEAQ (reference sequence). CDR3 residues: CASRGEGTYSGNTIYF. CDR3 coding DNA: TGTGCCAGCAGGGGGGAGGGGACCTACTCTGGAAACACCATATATTTT. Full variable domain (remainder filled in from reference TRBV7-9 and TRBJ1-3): DTGVSQNPRHKITKRGQNVTFRCDPISEHNRLYWYRQTLGQGPEFLTYFQNEAQLEKSRLLSDRFSAERPKGSFSTLEIQRTEQGDSAMYLCASRGEGTYSGNTIYFGEGSWLTVV.

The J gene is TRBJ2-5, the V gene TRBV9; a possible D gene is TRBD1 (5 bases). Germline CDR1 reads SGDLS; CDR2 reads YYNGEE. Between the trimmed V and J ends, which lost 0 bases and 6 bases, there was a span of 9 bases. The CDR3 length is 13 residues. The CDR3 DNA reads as TGTGCCAGCAGCGTAGAGGGGTTCCAGACCCAGTACTTC. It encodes CASSVEGFQTQYF.

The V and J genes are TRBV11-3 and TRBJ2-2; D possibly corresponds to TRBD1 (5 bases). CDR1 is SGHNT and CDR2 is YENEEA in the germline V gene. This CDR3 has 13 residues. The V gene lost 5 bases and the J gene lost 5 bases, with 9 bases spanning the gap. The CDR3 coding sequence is TGTGCCAGCAGCATGGGGCGGACCGGGGAGCTGTTTTTT. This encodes CASSMGRTGELFF.

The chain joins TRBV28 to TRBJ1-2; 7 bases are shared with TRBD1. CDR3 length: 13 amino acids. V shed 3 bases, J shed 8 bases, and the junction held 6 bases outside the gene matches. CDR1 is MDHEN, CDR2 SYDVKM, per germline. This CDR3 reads CASSLGRGQGYTF. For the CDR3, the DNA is TGTGCCAGCAGTTTGGGTAGGGGGCAGGGCTACACCTTC.

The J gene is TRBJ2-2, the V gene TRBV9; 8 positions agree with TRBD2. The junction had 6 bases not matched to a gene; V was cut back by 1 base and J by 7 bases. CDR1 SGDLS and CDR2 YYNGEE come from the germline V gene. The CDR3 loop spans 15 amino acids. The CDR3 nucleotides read TGTGCCAGCAGCGTAACTAGCGGAAAGGACGGGGAGCTGTTTTTT. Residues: CASSVTSGKDGELFF.

The CDR3 DNA is TGTGCCAGCAGCTTGCTCCAGGGCTTGGCCACTGAAGCTTTCTTT. Translated, it gives CASSLLQGLATEAFF. V usage is TRBV5-4 and J usage is TRBJ1-1, with D possibly being TRBD1 (5 bases). Germline V CDR1 and CDR2: SGHNT, YYREEE (reference sequence). The V end was cut by 1 base, the J end by 4 bases, with 14 bases between. The CDR3 loop spans 15 amino acids.

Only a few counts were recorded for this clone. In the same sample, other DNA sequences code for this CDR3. The CDR3 coding sequence is TGCGCCAGCAGCCCGGGACAGGGGGGCACTGAAGCTTTCTTT. Translating it yields CASSPGQGGTEAFF. The J gene is TRBJ1-1, the V gene TRBV5-1, with 11 bases fitting TRBD1. There are 14 residues in the CDR3. The J segment lost 4 bases and the V segment lost 4 bases, leaving 3 bases of the junction unmatched. CDR1 is SGHRS, CDR2 YFSETQ, per germline.

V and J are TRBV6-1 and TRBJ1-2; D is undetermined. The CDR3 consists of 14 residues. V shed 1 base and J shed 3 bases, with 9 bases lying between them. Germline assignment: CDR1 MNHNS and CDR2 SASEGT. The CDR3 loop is CASSEGGADYGYTF. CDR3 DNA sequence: TGTGCCAGCAGTGAAGGGGGAGCTGACTATGGCTACACCTTC.

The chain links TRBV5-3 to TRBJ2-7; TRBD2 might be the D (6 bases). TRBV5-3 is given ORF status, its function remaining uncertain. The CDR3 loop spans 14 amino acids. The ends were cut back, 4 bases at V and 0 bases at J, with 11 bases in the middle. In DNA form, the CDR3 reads TGTGCCAGAAGCCCGGGACTGGTCTCCTACGAGCAGTACTTC. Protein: CARSPGLVSYEQYF.

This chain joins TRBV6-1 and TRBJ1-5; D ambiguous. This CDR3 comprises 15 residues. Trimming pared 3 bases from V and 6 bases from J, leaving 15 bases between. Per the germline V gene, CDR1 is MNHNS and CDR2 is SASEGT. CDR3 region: CASSDGGRPGQPQHF. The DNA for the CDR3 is TGTGCCAGCAGTGACGGAGGGCGCCCGGGTCAGCCCCAGCATTTT.

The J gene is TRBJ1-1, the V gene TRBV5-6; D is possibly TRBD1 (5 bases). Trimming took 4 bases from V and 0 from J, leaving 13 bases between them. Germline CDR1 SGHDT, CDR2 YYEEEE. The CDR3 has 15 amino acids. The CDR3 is CASSVQGPMNTEAFF. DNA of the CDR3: TGTGCCAGCAGCGTCCAGGGCCCGATGAACACTGAAGCTTTCTTT.

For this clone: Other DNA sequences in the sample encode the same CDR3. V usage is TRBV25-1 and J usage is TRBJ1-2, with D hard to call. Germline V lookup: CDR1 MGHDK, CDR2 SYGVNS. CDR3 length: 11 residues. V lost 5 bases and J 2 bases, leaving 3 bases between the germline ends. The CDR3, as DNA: TGTGCCAGCAGTCGGAACTATGGCTACACCTTC. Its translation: CASSRNYGYTF.

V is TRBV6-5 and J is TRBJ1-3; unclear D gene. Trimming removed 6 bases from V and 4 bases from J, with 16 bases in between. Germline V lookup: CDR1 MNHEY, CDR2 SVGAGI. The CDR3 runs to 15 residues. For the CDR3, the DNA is TGTGCCAGCAGCCCATTTGACCTGGGCGGAAACACCATATATTTT. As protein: CASSPFDLGGNTIYF.

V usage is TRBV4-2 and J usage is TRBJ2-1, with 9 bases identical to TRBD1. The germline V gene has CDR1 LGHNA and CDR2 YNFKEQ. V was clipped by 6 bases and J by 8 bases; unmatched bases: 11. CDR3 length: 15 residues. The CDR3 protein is CASSGSGQGRDEQFF. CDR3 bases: TGTGCCAGCAGTGGATCGGGACAGGGTAGGGATGAGCAGTTCTTC.

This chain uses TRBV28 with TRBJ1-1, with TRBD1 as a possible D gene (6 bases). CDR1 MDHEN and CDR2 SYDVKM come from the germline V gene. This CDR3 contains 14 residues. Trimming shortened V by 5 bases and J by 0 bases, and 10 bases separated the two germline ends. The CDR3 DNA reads TGTGCCAGCAGTCTACAGGGTATGAACACTGAAGCTTTCTTT. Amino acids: CASSLQGMNTEAFF.

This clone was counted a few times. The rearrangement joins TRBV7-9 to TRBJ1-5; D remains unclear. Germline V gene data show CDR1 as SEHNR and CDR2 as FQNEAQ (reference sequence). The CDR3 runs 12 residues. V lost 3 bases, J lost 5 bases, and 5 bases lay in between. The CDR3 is CASSFGDQPQHF. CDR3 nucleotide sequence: TGTGCCAGCAGCTTCGGGGATCAGCCCCAGCATTTT.

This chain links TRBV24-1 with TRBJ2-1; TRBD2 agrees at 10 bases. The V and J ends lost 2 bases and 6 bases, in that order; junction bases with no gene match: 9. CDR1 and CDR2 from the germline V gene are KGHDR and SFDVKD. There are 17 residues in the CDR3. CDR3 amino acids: CATSDSGYGTSANEQFF. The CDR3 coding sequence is TGTGCCACCAGTGATTCGGGCTACGGGACTAGCGCCAATGAGCAGTTCTTC.

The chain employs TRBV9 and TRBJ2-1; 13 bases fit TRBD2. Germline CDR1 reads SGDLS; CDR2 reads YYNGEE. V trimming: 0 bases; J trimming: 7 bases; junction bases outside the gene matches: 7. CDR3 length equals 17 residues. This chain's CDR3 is CASSVVPLAGGLNEQFF. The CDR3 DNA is TGTGCCAGCAGCGTAGTCCCACTAGCGGGGGGGCTTAATGAGCAGTTCTTC.

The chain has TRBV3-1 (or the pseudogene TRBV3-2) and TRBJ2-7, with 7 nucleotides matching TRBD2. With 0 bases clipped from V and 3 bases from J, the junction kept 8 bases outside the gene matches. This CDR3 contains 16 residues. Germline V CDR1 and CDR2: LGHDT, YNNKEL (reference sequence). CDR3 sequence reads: CASSQEWLAANYEQYF. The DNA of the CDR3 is TGTGCCAGCAGCCAAGAATGGCTAGCGGCTAACTACGAGCAGTACTTC.

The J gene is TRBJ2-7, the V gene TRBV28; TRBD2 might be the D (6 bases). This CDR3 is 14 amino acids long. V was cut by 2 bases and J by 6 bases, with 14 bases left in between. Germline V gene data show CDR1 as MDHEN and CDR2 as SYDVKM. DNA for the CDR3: TGTGCCAGCAGTTTAGATACCCACGGGGGCGAGCAGTACTTC. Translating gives CASSLDTHGGEQYF.

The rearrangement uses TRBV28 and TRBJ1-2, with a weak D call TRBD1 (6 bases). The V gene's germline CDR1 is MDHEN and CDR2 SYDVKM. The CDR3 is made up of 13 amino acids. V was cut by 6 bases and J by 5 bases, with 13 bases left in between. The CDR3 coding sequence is TGTGCCAGCAGGGGGGACATGAGGTATGGCTACACCTTC. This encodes CASRGDMRYGYTF.

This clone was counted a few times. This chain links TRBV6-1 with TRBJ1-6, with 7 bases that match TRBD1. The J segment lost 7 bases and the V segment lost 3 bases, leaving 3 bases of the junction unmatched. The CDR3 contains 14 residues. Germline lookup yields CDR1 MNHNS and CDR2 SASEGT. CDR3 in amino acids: CASSEGRGNSPLHF. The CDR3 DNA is TGTGCCAGCAGTGAGGGCAGGGGGAATTCACCCCTCCACTTT.

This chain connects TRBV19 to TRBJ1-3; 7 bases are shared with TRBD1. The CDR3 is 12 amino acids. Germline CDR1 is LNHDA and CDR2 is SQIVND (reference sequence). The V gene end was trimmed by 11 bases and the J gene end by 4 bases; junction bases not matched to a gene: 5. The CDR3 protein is CAVGGLGNTIYF. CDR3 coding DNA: TGTGCCGTAGGGGGCCTCGGAAACACCATATATTTT. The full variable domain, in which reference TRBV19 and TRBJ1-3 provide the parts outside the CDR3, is DGGITQSPKYLFRKEGQNVTLSCEQNLNHDAMYWYRQDPGQGLRLIYYSQIVNDFQKGDIAEGYSVSREKKESFPLTVTSAQKNPTAFYLCAVGGLGNTIYFGEGSWLTVV.

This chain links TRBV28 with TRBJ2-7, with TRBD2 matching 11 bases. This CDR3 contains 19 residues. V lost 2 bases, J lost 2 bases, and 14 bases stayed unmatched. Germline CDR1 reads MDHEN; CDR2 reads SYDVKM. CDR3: CASSLGPGGLAGITYEQYF. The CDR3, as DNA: TGTGCCAGCAGTTTAGGACCCGGAGGACTAGCGGGCATTACCTACGAGCAGTACTTC.

The CDR3: CASSSRLAGSTDTQYF. The CDR3 region has the DNA TGCGCCAGCAGCTCCAGACTAGCGGGGAGCACAGATACGCAGTATTTT. The genes are TRBV5-1 and TRBJ2-3, with TRBD2 identical over 11 bases. V trimming: 3 bases; J trimming: 0 bases; junction bases outside the gene matches: 3. This CDR3 has 16 amino acids. CDR1 is SGHRS and CDR2 is YFSETQ in the germline V gene.

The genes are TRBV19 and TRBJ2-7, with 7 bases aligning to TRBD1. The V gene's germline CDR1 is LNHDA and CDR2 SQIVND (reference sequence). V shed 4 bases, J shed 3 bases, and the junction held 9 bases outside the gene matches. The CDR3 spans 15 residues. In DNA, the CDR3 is TGTGCCAGTAGTAGATTCCGGACAGGATTCTACGAGCAGTACTTC. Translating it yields CASSRFRTGFYEQYF.

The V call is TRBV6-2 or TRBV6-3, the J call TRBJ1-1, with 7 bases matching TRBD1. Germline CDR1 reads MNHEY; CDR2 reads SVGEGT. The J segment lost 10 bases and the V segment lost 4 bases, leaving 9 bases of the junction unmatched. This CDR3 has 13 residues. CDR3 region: CASSFSVTGLAFF. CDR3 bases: TGTGCCAGCAGTTTCTCCGTGACAGGGCTAGCTTTCTTT.

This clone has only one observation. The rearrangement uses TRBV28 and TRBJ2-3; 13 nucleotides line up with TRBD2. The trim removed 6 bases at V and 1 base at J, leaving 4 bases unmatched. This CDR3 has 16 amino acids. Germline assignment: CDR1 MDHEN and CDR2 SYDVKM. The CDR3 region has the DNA TGTGCCAGCAGCCGTGGACTAGCGGGAGGCACAGATACGCAGTATTTT. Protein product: CASSRGLAGGTDTQYF.